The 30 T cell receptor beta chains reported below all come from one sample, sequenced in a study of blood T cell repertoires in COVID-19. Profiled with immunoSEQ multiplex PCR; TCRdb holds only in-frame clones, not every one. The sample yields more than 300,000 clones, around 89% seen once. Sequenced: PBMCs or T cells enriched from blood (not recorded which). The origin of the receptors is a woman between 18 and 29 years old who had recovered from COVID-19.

Here the CDR3 reads CASSHSGASRNSPLHF. CDR3 DNA: TGTGCCAGCAGCCACTCTGGGGCCTCGCGAAATTCACCCCTCCACTTT. The chain carries TRBV3-1 (or the pseudogene TRBV3-2) and TRBJ1-6; D perhaps matches TRBD1 (5 bases). The CDR3 is 16 amino acids. V lost 3 bases, J lost 7 bases, and 16 bases lay in between. Germline lookup yields CDR1 LGHDT and CDR2 YNNKEL (reference sequence).

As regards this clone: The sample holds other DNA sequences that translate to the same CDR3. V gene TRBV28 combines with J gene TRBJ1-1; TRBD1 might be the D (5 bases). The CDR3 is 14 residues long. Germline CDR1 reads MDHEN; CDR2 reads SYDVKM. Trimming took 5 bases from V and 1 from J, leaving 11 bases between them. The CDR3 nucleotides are TGTGCCAGCAGTCCCGACAGACGGAACACTGAAGCTTTCTTT. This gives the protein CASSPDRRNTEAFF.

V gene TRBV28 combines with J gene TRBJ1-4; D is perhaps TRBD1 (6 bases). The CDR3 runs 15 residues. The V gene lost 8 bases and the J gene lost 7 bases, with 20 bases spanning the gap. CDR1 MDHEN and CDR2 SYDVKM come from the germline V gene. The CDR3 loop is CASGRQTGTSEKLFF. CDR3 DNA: TGTGCCAGCGGCCGACAAACAGGGACGTCTGAAAAACTGTTTTTT.

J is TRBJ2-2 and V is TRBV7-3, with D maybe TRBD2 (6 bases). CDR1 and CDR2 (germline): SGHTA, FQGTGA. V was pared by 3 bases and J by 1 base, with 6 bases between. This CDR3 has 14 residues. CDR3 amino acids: CASSFGGNTGELFF. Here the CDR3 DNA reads TGTGCCAGCAGCTTCGGGGGGAACACCGGGGAGCTGTTTTTT.

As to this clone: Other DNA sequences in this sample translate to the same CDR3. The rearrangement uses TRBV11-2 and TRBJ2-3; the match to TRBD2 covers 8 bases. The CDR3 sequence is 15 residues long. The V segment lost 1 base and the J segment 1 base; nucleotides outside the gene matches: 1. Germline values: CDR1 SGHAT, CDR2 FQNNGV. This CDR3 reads CASSLVGGGTDTQYF. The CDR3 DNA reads TGTGCCAGCAGCTTAGTCGGGGGGGGCACAGATACGCAGTATTTT.

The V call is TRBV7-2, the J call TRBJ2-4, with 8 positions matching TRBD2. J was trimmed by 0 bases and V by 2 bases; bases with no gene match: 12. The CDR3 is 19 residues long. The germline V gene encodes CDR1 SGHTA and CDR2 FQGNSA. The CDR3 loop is CASSLSPSGPLGAKNIQYF. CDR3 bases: TGTGCCAGCAGCTTAAGCCCTAGCGGGCCTCTAGGAGCCAAAAACATTCAGTACTTC.

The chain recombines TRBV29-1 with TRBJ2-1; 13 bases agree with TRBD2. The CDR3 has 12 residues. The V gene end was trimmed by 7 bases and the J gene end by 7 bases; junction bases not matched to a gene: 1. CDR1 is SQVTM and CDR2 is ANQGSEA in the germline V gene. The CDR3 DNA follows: TGCAGCGGGACTAGCGGGGGTAATGAGCAGTTCTTC. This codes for CSGTSGGNEQFF.

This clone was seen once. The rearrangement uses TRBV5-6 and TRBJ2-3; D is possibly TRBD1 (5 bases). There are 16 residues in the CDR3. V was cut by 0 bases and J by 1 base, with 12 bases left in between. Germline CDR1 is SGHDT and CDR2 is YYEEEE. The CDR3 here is CASSLGGAWRTDTQYF. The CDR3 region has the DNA TGTGCCAGCAGCTTGGGGGGCGCATGGCGCACAGATACGCAGTATTTT.

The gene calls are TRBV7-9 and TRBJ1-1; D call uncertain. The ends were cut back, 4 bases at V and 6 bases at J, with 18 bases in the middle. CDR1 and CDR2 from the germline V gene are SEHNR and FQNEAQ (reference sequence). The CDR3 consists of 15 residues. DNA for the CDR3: TGTGCCAGCAGCTCGTGGGCCCGGGGTAAAGCTGAAGCTTTCTTT. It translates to CASSSWARGKAEAFF.

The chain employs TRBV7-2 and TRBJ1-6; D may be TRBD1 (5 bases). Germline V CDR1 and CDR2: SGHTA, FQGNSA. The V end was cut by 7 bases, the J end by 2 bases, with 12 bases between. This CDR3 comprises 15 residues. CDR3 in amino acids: CASKRGRTYNSPLHF. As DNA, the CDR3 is TGTGCCAGCAAAAGGGGTCGGACCTATAATTCACCCCTCCACTTT.

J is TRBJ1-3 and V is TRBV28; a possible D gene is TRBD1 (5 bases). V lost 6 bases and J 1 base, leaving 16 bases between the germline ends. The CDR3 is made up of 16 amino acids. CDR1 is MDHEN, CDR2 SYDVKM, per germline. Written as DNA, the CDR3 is TGTGCCAGCAGACCGGACATCCTCAGGTCTGGAAACACCATATATTTT. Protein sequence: CASRPDILRSGNTIYF. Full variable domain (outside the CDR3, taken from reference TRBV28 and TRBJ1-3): DVKVTQSSRYLVKRTGEKVFLECVQDMDHENMFWYRQDPGLGLRLIYFSYDVKMKEKGDIPEGYSVSREKKERFSLILESASTNQTSMYLCASRPDILRSGNTIYFGEGSWLTVV.

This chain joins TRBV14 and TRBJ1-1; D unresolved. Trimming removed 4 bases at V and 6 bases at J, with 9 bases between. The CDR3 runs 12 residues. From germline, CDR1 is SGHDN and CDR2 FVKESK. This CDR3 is CASSPGWPEAFF. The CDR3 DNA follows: TGTGCCAGCAGCCCCGGGTGGCCTGAAGCTTTCTTT.

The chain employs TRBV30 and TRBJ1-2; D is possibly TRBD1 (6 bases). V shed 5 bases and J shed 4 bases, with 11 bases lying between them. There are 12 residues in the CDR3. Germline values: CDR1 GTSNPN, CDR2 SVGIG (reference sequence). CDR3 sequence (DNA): TGTGCCTGGTCGGACAGCTCCTATGGCTACACCTTC. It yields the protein CAWSDSSYGYTF.

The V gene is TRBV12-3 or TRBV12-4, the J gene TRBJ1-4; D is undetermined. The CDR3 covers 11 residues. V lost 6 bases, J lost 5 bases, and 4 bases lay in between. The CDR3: CASSPNEKLFF. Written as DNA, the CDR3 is TGTGCCAGCAGCCCGAATGAAAAACTGTTTTTT.

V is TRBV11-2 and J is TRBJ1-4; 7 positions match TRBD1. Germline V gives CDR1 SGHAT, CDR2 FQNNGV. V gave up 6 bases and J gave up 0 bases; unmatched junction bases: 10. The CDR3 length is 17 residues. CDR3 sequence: CASSQTRGLPTNEKLFF. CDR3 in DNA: TGTGCCAGCAGTCAAACTAGGGGGCTCCCAACTAATGAAAAACTGTTTTTT.

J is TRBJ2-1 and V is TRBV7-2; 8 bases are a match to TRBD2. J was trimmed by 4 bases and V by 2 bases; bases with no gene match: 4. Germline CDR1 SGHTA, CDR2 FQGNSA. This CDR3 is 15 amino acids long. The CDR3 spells CASSLTPGGYNEQFF. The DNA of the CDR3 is TGTGCCAGCAGCTTAACCCCGGGGGGGTACAATGAGCAGTTCTTC.

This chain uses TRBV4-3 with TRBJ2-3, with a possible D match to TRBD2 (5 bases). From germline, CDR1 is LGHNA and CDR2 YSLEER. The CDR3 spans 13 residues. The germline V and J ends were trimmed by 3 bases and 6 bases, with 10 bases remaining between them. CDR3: CASSQVRGDTQYF. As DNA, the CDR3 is TGCGCCAGCAGCCAGGTCCGCGGGGATACGCAGTATTTT.

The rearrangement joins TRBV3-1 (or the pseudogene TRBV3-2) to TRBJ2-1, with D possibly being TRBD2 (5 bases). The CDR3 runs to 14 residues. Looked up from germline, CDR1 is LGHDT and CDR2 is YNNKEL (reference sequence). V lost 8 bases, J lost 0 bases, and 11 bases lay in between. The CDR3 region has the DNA TGTGCCAGCGCGGGCGGCATCTCCTACAATGAGCAGTTCTTC. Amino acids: CASAGGISYNEQFF.

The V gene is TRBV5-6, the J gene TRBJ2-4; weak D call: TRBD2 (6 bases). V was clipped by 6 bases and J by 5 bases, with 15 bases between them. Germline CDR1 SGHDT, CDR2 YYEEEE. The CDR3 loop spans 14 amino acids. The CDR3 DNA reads TGTGCCAGCACCCTTGTGGGAGGTCAAAACATTCAGTACTTC. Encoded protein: CASTLVGGQNIQYF.

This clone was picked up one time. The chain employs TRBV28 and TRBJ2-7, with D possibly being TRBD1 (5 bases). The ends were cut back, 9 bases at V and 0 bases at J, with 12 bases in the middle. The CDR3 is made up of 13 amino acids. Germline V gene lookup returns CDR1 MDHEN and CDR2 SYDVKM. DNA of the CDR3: TGTGCCAGTTGGAGTGACAGCTCCTACGAGCAGTACTTC. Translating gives CASWSDSSYEQYF.

The CDR3: CASSVGGYNEKLFF. The DNA for the CDR3 is TGTGCCAGCAGCGTAGGCGGATATAATGAAAAACTGTTTTTT. The chain combines TRBV9 with TRBJ1-4, with D hard to call. Germline values: CDR1 SGDLS, CDR2 YYNGEE. This CDR3 spans 14 amino acids. The ends were cut back, 0 bases at V and 4 bases at J, with 7 bases in the middle.

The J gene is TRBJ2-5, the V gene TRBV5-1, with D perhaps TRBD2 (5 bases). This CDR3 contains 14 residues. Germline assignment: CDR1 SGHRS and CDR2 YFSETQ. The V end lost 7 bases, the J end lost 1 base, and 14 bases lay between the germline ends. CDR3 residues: CASGAEAVQETQYF. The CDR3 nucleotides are TGCGCCAGCGGCGCTGAAGCGGTCCAAGAGACCCAGTACTTC.

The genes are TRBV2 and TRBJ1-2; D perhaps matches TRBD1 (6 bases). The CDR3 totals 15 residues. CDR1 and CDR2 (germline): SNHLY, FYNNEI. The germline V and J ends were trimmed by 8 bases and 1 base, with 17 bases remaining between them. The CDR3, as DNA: TGTGCCAGCCGACGGTTAAGGACAGATAACTATGGCTACACCTTC. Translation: CASRRLRTDNYGYTF.

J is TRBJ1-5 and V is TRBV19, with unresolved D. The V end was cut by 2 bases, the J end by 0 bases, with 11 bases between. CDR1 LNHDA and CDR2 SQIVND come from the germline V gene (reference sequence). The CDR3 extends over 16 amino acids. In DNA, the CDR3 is TGTGCCAGTAGTATACATTACAGATATAGCAATCAGCCCCAGCATTTT. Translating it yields CASSIHYRYSNQPQHF.

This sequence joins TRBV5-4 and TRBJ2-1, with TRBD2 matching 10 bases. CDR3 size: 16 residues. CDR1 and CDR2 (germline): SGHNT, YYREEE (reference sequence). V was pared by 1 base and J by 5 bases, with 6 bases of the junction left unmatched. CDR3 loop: CASSLPRLAGNNEQFF. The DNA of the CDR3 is TGTGCCAGCAGCTTGCCCCGACTAGCGGGCAACAATGAGCAGTTCTTC.

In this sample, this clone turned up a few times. This chain's CDR3 is CASSLQAMNTGELFF. In DNA form, the CDR3 reads TGTGCCAGCAGCCTACAGGCTATGAACACCGGGGAGCTGTTTTTT. V usage is TRBV6-2 or TRBV6-3 and J usage is TRBJ2-2; D is perhaps TRBD1 (5 bases). The CDR3 has 15 amino acids. Germline V gives CDR1 MNHEY, CDR2 SVGEGT. V was pared by 6 bases and J by 1 base, with 12 bases between.

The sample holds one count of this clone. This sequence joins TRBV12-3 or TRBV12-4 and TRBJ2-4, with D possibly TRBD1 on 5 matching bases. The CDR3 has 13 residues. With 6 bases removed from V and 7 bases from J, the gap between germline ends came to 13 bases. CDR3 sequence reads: CASRAVGANIQYF. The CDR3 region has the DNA TGTGCCAGCAGGGCGGTTGGGGCCAACATTCAGTACTTC.

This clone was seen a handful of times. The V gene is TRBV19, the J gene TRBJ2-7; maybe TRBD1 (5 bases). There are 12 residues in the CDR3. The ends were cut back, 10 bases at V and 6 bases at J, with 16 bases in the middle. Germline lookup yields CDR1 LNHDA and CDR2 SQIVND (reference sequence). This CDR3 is CAIARGPGEQYF. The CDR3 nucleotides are TGTGCCATCGCAAGGGGTCCCGGCGAGCAGTACTTC.

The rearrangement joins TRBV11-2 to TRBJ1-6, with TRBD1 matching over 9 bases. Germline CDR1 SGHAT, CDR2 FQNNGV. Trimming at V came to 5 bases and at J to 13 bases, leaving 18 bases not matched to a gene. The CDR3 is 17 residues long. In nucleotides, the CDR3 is TGTGCCAGCAGCCAAAGGGGCGGCGGGACAGGGTTATCTCCCCTCCACTTT. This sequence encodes CASSQRGGGTGLSPLHF.

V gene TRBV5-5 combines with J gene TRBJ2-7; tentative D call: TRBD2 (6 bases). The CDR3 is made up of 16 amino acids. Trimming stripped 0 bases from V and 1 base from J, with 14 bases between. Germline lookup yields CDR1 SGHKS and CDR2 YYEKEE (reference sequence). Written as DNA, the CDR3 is TGTGCCAGCAGCTTGGCCGGGGGTCTCCCTTCCTACGAGCAGTACTTC. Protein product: CASSLAGGLPSYEQYF. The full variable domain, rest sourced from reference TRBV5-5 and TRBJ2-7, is DAGVTQSPTHLIKTRGQQVTLRCSPISGHKSVSWYQQVLGQGPQFIFQYYEKEERGRGNFPDRFSARQFPNYSSELNVNALLLGDSALYLCASSLAGGLPSYEQYFGPGTRLTVT.